This TCR beta chain was observed in a study of low-dose radiotherapy and immunotherapy resistance in tumors (dated by TCRdb to 2022 to 2024). For the wider study: In Cohort 1, 0.5 Gy per fraction was delivered every 2 weeks, and a total PTV dose of 6.5 Gy was prescribed. Cohort 2 received 1 Gy per fraction every two weeks, with a total of 13 Gy over 26 weeks. Nivolumab was administered intravenously as a 240 mg flat dose every two weeks, and ipilimumab was administered intravenously at 1 mg/kg every six weeks. Intravenous cyclophosphamide at 200 mg/m2 was administered every two weeks, one day ahead of each radiation and immunotherapy administration. Starting on cycle 1 day 1, patients took 300 mg of aspirin by mouth once daily for four cycles. Trial participants were not randomized into treatment groups. The translational analysis covered eight patients: three from the first dose cohort and the first five from the second dose cohort.

The instrument given in TCRdb is Illumina HiSeq 2500. First-strand cDNA was synthesized using Superscript III and a set of TRAV- and TRBV-specific primers, so that both TCRalpha and TCRbeta chains were covered. TCRs were amplified with Phusion for 20 to 25 PCR cycles, with a constant-region primer paired with the adapter attached to the V primers. Isolated mRNA was amplified with the MessageAmp II aRNA Amplification Kit, using a 16-hour in vitro transcription at 37°C. The Dynabeads mRNA DIRECT Purification Kit was used to isolate mRNA for TCR sequencing. A second approximately 25-cycle Phusion PCR added indexed Illumina adapters, and products were purified with AMPure XP beads. As for how the authors treated the data: Custom Perl scripts pooled TCR sequences encoding the same protein, removed out-of-frame sequences and computed each clonotype's abundance. Any TCR sequence backed by just one read was left out of the analysis. The metrics used to describe the repertoires included Shannon entropy, Gini index, clonality, richness, and the frequency of TCRs shared between repertoires. TCRdb took the public reads, trimmed them with fastp at Q25, ran MiXCR for clone calling and kept in-frame beta chains. CDR3 protein duplicates are merged, each entry listing the most common genes and DNA. The V and J calls, along with clone size, are taken from TCRdb and not from the paper's own processing. The sample contains 70,000 to 90,000 distinct CDR3 sequences, 15% to 20% of them found a single time. The ten largest make up less than 3.5% of the sample.

This clonotype has a count of ten or more. Its antigen specificity is not known. No much larger clone is present one base from it, and per-base qualities are unavailable. The junction shows trimming of 0 bases on V and 6 bases on J, plus 15 bases between the germline ends. Reading the germline V gene gives CDR1 SGHRS and CDR2 YFSETQ. The CDR3 has 16 amino acids, counting the end cysteine and phenylalanine. The read is trimmed to its CDR3 DNA, 48 bases read in frame from base 1. This sample's time point label indicates: before trial treatment. Donors were enrolled in RACIN, a single-arm phase I dose-escalation trial in which nivolumab, ipilimumab, aspirin, low-dose cyclophosphamide and low-dose radiotherapy were combined. Patients with advanced, TIL-negative solid tumors were considered eligible.

Sequences were derived from PBMCs, sampled before treatment. The origin of this receptor is a male donor with prostate cancer. This sequence uses TRBV5-1 and TRBJ2-2; the D region is possibly TRBD1 or TRBD2, each matching across 6 bases. The sequence in DNA is TGCGCCAGCAGCTTGGCGGGGGCGTTTGCGGCCGGGGAGCTGTTTTTT. This is translated as CASSLAGAFAAGELFF.